This T cell receptor (beta chain) was identified in a study of blood T cell repertoires in COVID-19. Study summary: PBMCs, B-cell-depleted T cells, or T cells provided the cDNA or gDNA that made up the material.

In the study's own analysis: By means of reference gene primer amplification, nucleated cell counts were estimated. The table came from immunoSEQ multiplex PCR; TCRdb's copy has only in-frame clones and leaves some out. The DNA gave D and trimming, while V, J and clone size come from that table. The data show some 430,000 clones, 90% seen once. Study members were between about 18 and 95 years old and lived in approximately 25 US regions. Participants reported their clinical history, and cohort assignment relied on those reports. The CDR3 is 16 residues long. Germline CDR1 is SGHRS and CDR2 is YFSETQ. The germline V and J ends were trimmed by 4 bases and 5 bases, with 21 bases remaining between them.

The chain combines TRBV5-1 with TRBJ2-5; D may be TRBD1 (6 bases). The clonotype originates from a man aged 18-30 years who had recovered from COVID-19. The sequenced sample consisted of PBMCs or T cells enriched from blood (not recorded which). The CDR3 protein is CASSPRPRDIRETQYF. In DNA form, the CDR3 reads TGCGCCAGCAGCCCACGACCAAGGGACATCAGGGAGACCCAGTACTTC. Using reference TRBV5-1 and TRBJ2-5 for the parts outside the CDR3, the full variable domain is KAGVTQTPRYLIKTRGQQVTLSCSPISGHRSVSWYQQTPGQGLQFLFEYFSETQRNKGNFPGRFSGRQFSNSRSEMNVSTLELGDSALYLCASSPRPRDIRETQYFGPGTRLLVL.